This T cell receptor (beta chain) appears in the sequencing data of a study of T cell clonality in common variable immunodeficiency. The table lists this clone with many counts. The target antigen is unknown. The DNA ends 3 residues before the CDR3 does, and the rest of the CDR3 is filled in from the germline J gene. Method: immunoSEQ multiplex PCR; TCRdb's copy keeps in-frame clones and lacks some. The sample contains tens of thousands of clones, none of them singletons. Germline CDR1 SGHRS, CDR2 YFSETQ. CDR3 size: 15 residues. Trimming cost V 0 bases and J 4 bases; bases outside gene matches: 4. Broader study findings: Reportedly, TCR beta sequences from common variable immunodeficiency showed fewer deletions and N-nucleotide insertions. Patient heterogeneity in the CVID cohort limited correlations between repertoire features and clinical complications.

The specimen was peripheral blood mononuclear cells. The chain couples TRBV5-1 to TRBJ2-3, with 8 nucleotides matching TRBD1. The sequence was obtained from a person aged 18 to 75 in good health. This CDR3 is CASSLAQGAADTQYF. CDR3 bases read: TGCGCCAGCAGCTTGGCGCAGGGGGCAGCAGATACG.